This TCR beta chain was obtained from a study of type 1 regulatory T cells. Looking at the study overall: T-allo10 is an in vitro-generated, Tr1-enriched CD4 T cell product specific for alloantigen.

TCRdb called the reads again in MiXCR, with one record for every CDR3 protein. The table lists 90,000 to 100,000 distinct CDR3 sequences, about a third of them singletons. CDR3 length: 17 amino acids. Germline trimming cut 4 bases from V and 10 bases from J; bases unmatched to any gene: 15. This sequence was found in a human donor in good health. The chain joins TRBV12-3 or TRBV12-4 to TRBJ1-4; TRBD1 matches 10 bases. The sequenced material came from CD4+ T cells, either the whole sample or a sorted fraction (not recorded which). The CDR3 reads CASSSDFPGTGAAKLFF. CDR3 DNA sequence: TGTGCCAGCAGTTCGGATTTCCCCGGGACAGGGGCCGCAAAACTGTTTTTT.